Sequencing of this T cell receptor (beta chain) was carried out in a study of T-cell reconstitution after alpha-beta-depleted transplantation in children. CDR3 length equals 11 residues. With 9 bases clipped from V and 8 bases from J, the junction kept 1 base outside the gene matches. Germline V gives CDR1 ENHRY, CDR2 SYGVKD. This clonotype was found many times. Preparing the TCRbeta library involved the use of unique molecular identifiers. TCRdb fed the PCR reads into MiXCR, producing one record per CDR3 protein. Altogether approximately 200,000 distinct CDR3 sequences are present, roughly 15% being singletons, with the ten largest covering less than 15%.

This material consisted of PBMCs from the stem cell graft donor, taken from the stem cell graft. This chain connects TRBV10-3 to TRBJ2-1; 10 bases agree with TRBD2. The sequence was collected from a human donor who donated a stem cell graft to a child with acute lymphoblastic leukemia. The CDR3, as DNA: TGTGCCATAGCGGGAGGGGATGAGCAGTTCTTC. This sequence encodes CAIAGGDEQFF.